The clone carrying this TCR beta chain came up a few times. The data were obtained in a study of patients and donors after allogeneic stem cell transplantation. CDR1 is SGHVS, CDR2 FNYEAQ, per germline. The CDR3 covers 13 residues. Trimming removed 2 bases at V and 4 bases at J, with 6 bases between. Each CDR3 protein gets one entry after TCRdb re-called the RT-PCR reads with MiXCR. The repertoire holds roughly 200,000 distinct CDR3 sequences, with less than 45% as singletons. This TCR came from a human donor who was either an allogeneic HSCT recipient or a stem cell or donor lymphocyte infusion donor (not recorded which). It is not recorded whose cells these are; they may come from a transplant donor. Material: blood, either unsorted or a sorted T cell fraction (not recorded which). The chain employs TRBV7-6 and TRBJ1-5; no reliable D call. The CDR3 nucleotides read TGTGCCAGCAGCTTACTCGATAATCAGCCCCAGCATTTT. It specifies CASSLLDNQPQHF.